The rows below give T cell receptor beta chains drawn from one sample of a study of cytomegalovirus exposure and HLA in healthy donors. Clones were sequenced by immunoSEQ multiplex PCR, and TCRdb holds only the in-frame ones, with some missing. The data contain roughly 140,000 clones, approximately 79% of them singletons. Specimen: PBMCs. The origin of the receptors is a man aged 50-60 years in good health and CMV-seropositive. Both conserved end residues are part of each CDR3. The D gene is left open where the match is weak. Expanded clones are given a class, and other clones once, few, many or no size at all.

v_gene,abundance,d_gene,j_gene,CDR3nt,CDR3aa
TRBV5-4,-,-,TRBJ2-6,TGTGCCAGCAGAACGGACAGCTCTGGGGCCAACGTCCTGACTTTC,CASRTDSSGANVLTF
TRBV6-6,-,-,TRBJ2-3,TGTGCCAGCAGTTACGGGTGGCAGGGTAGCACAGATACGCAGTATTTT,CASSYGWQGSTDTQYF
TRBV27,few,TRBD1,TRBJ1-1,TGTGCCAGCAAGTCAGGGGGTAGGCACACTGAAGCTTTCTTT,CASKSGGRHTEAFF
TRBV9,once,-,TRBJ2-5,TGTGCCAGCAGCGTACAAAGGGGTGAGACCCAGTACTTC,CASSVQRGETQYF
TRBV7-8,-,-,TRBJ1-4,TGTGCCAGCACCCTAGGGACCGGGACAATCGATGAAAAACTGTTTTTT,CASTLGTGTIDEKLFF
TRBV2,-,-,TRBJ2-2,TGTGCCAGCAGTCCCCGACAGGGAGGCACCGGGGAGCTGTTTTTT,CASSPRQGGTGELFF
TRBV29-1,-,TRBD1,TRBJ2-7,TGCAGCGTACAGGGGGCTGACGGCTACGAGCAGTACTTC,CSVQGADGYEQYF
TRBV5-4,-,TRBD1,TRBJ2-3,TGTGCCAGCAGCGTGCAGGGGGCGAGTGATACGCAGTATTTT,CASSVQGASDTQYF
TRBV5-1,few,-,TRBJ1-1,TGCGCCAGCAGTTTTATCGTCAGGGGAGGGCACACTGAAGCTTTCTTT,CASSFIVRGGHTEAFF
TRBV7-8,-,TRBD2,TRBJ2-1,TGTGCCAGCAGCTTAGAAGCGGGGGAATACAATGAGCAGTTCTTC,CASSLEAGEYNEQFF
TRBV15,-,-,TRBJ1-1,TGTGCCACCAGCAGAGTCCCAGGCGAAGCTTTCTTT,CATSRVPGEAFF
TRBV5-1,-,TRBD2,TRBJ2-5,TGCGCCAGCAGCTTGGCCGCCCGGGGGGGACCTTCGTGGACCCAGTACTTC,CASSLAARGGPSWTQYF
TRBV27,-,TRBD1,TRBJ2-2,TGTGCCAGCAGCGGGGACAGGGGTTTGGCCGGGGAGCTGTTTTTT,CASSGDRGLAGELFF
TRBV6-4,once,TRBD1,TRBJ2-3,TGTGCCAGCAGTAGGCGACAGGGGGCGGGGACAGATACGCAGTATTTT,CASSRRQGAGTDTQYF
TRBV29-1,-,-,TRBJ1-1,TGCAGCGTTCACCGGGGGGCCATGAACACTGAAGCTTTCTTT,CSVHRGAMNTEAFF
TRBV6-5,-,TRBD2,TRBJ2-1,TGTGCCAGCAGTTTGCGACTAGCGGGATCTTACAATGAGCAGTTCTTC,CASSLRLAGSYNEQFF
TRBV7-8,-,TRBD1,TRBJ2-3,TGTGCCAGCAGCTTGCCAGGGGGCGCCGGCACAGATACGCAGTATTTT,CASSLPGGAGTDTQYF